One sample yielded the 10 T cell receptor beta chains listed below, sequenced in a study of STAT3 mutations in large granular lymphocyte leukemia (dated by TCRdb to the late 2010s). These receptors have no known antigen. General conclusions and limits of the study: At least one immunodominant TCRbeta clonotype was present in every T-LGLL patient, and multiple immunodominant subclonotypes appeared in about half of the T-LGLL patients.

The library came from the immunoSEQ multiplex PCR assay. TCRdb's version of the immuneACCESS table is confined to in-frame rearrangements and falls short of the full clone set. An unresolved V gene accounts for under half of the shortfall where checked; the remainder is of unknown origin. The sample yields fewer than 11,000 clones; around 59% were counted once. The top ten clones comprise approximately 8.9% of the sample. The specimen was peripheral blood mononuclear cells. All receptors come from a boy younger than 18 with T-cell large granular lymphocyte leukemia. Some clones in this sample may be carry-over from other donors' samples. The age is the age at diagnosis.

This clone was seen a few times. As DNA, the CDR3 is TGTGCCTGGAGTTCAGGGAATAATTCACCCCTCCACTTT. It codes for CAWSSGNNSPLHF. The chain has TRBV30 and TRBJ1-6; TRBD1 is a possible D gene (5 bases). Trimming cost V 2 bases and J 5 bases, with 7 bases left between them. Germline assignment: CDR1 GTSNPN and CDR2 SVGIG (reference sequence). The CDR3 covers 13 residues.

The table lists this clone with a few counts. The chain combines TRBV5-1 with TRBJ1-4; a possible D gene is TRBD1 (5 bases). Trimming took 1 base from V and 7 from J, leaving 11 bases between them. This CDR3 contains 14 residues. Looked up from germline, CDR1 is SGHRS and CDR2 is YFSETQ. In nucleotides, the CDR3 is TGCGCCAGCAGCTTGAAGGGGTCGAGTGAAAAACTGTTTTTT. Its protein product is CASSLKGSSEKLFF.

V gene TRBV7-9 combines with J gene TRBJ2-7, with 9 bases fitting TRBD1. Germline CDR1 and CDR2: SEHNR and FQNEAQ (reference sequence). The ends lost 6 bases at V and 2 bases at J; junction bases unmatched: 11. This CDR3 comprises 16 residues. The chain's CDR3 is CASRRAGGQGTYEQYF. CDR3 coding DNA: TGTGCCAGCAGACGCGCCGGGGGACAGGGTACCTACGAGCAGTACTTC. The full variable domain, in which reference TRBV7-9 and TRBJ2-7 provide the parts outside the CDR3, is DTGVSQNPRHKITKRGQNVTFRCDPISEHNRLYWYRQTLGQGPEFLTYFQNEAQLEKSRLLSDRFSAERPKGSFSTLEIQRTEQGDSAMYLCASRRAGGQGTYEQYFGPGTRLTVT.

This chain joins TRBV6-6 and TRBJ1-5, with a weak D call TRBD1 (5 bases). The CDR3 length is 13 residues. Germline V gene sequence: CDR1 MNHNY, CDR2 SVGAGI (reference sequence). V was pared by 7 bases and J by 5 bases, with 12 bases between. The CDR3 protein is CASTPEGDQPQHF. The CDR3 bases are TGTGCCAGCACCCCCGAAGGGGATCAGCCCCAGCATTTT.

This chain links TRBV25-1 with TRBJ1-2; D is undetermined. Trimming removed 1 base at V and 3 bases at J, with 18 bases between. This CDR3 is built from 17 residues. Germline CDR1 is MGHDK and CDR2 is SYGVNS. This chain's CDR3 is CASSESLTFGMDYGYTF. The CDR3, as DNA: TGTGCCAGCAGTGAATCCCTCACCTTCGGGATGGACTATGGCTACACCTTC.

The chain links TRBV5-1 to TRBJ2-4, with 7 nucleotides matching TRBD1. Germline assignment: CDR1 SGHRS and CDR2 YFSETQ. The CDR3 sequence is 14 residues long. Unmatched junction bases numbered 7, after V lost 4 bases and J lost 6 bases. Written as DNA, the CDR3 is TGCGCCAGCAGCACTACAGGGGCGGGAAACATTCAGTACTTC. Its translation: CASSTTGAGNIQYF. Full variable domain (missing parts from reference TRBV5-1 and TRBJ2-4): KAGVTQTPRYLIKTRGQQVTLSCSPISGHRSVSWYQQTPGQGLQFLFEYFSETQRNKGNFPGRFSGRQFSNSRSEMNVSTLELGDSALYLCASSTTGAGNIQYFGAGTRLSVL.

The rearrangement joins TRBV29-1 to TRBJ2-3; 13 bases fit TRBD2. The V gene's germline CDR1 is SQVTM and CDR2 ANQGSEA. The CDR3 has 16 amino acids. Losses at the gene ends were 6 bases for V and 0 bases for J; bases not matched to a gene: 6. The CDR3 reads CSVAGTSGVSTDTQYF. DNA of the CDR3: TGCAGCGTCGCCGGGACTAGCGGGGTCAGCACAGATACGCAGTATTTT.

The chain combines TRBV6-9 with TRBJ1-2; 7 bases are a match to TRBD1. With V trimmed by 2 bases and J by 3 bases, 9 bases remained unmatched. Germline CDR1 is MNHGY and CDR2 is SVAAGI. The CDR3 covers 16 residues. The CDR3, as DNA: TGTGCCAGCAGTTATATTCCCCCCGACAGGGACTATGGCTACACCTTC. It translates to CASSYIPPDRDYGYTF.

This chain connects TRBV18 to TRBJ2-5; 9 nucleotides match TRBD2. Germline trimming cut 2 bases from V and 2 bases from J; bases unmatched to any gene: 3. Germline V gives CDR1 KGHSH, CDR2 LQKENI. This CDR3 comprises 15 residues. CDR3 sequence (DNA): TGTGCCAGCTCACCAGTCCTAGCGGGGCAAGAGACCCAGTACTTC. Translated: CASSPVLAGQETQYF.

V gene TRBV12-5 combines with J gene TRBJ1-5; a weak D match, TRBD1 (5 bases). Trimming left V 3 bases short and J 4 bases short, with 7 bases between. This CDR3 is 13 amino acids long. Germline loops: CDR1 LGHNT, CDR2 FRNRAP. The CDR3 region is CASGLRGNQPQHF. Here the CDR3 DNA reads TGTGCTAGTGGTTTACGGGGGAATCAGCCCCAGCATTTT.